This T cell receptor (beta chain) was sequenced for a study of technical replicates of blood from several donors. This CDR3 spans 15 amino acids. CDR1 MNHNS and CDR2 SASEGT come from the germline V gene. V shed 6 bases and J 2 bases; nucleotides not matched to a gene: 9. Clones were sequenced by immunoSEQ multiplex PCR, and TCRdb holds only the in-frame ones, with some missing. There are under 100,000 clones in the sample; approximately 83% occur only once, and 4.5% to 5.5% lies in the top ten. The material sequenced was PBMCs. The receptor was isolated from a human donor in good health. Some clones in this sample may be carry-over from other donors' samples. The genes are TRBV6-1 and TRBJ2-7; 8 bases match TRBD1. The CDR3 DNA is TGTGCCAGCAGCGCCGGGACAGGCTTAACCTACGAGCAGTACTTC. It codes for CASSAGTGLTYEQYF.